This T cell receptor beta chain was obtained from a study of cytomegalovirus exposure and HLA in healthy donors. Study-wide results and limits: The study flagged some 170 TCR beta chains as cytomegalovirus-associated. The later analysis indicated that the majority of CMV-associated TCR beta chains appeared HLA-restricted.

It was with 60 Vbeta and 13 Jbeta primers that the PCR ran. Clones were sequenced by immunoSEQ multiplex PCR, and TCRdb holds only the in-frame ones, with some missing. This sample yields fewer than 200,000 clones, of which approximately 70% are seen a single time; under 2.5% belongs to the top ten. Regarding donors, all were healthy bone marrow donors. Germline V lookup: CDR1 SGDLS, CDR2 YYNGEE. The CDR3 consists of 15 residues. Trimming shortened V by 0 bases and J by 6 bases, and 14 bases separated the two germline ends. About this clone itself: Its specificity is not known.

The receptor's source is a human donor in good health. This sequence joins TRBV9 and TRBJ2-3; tentatively, D is TRBD1 (5 bases). The specimen sequenced was PBMCs. Here the CDR3 reads CASSVGAGIQDTQYF. CDR3 coding DNA: TGTGCCAGCAGCGTAGGGGCAGGGATTCAGGATACGCAGTATTTT.